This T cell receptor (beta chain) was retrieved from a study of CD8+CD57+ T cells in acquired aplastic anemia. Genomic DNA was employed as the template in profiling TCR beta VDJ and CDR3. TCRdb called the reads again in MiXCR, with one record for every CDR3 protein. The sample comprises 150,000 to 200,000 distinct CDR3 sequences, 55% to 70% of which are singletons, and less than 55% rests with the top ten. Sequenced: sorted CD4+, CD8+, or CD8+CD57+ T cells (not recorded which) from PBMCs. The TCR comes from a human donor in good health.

CDR3 sequence (DNA): TGTGCCAGCAGCTTGGGCGGGACCGAGTACAATGAGCAGTTCTTC. Translating gives CASSLGGTEYNEQFF. The V call is TRBV5-5, the J call TRBJ2-1; weak D call: TRBD2 (6 bases). V lost 0 bases and J lost 4, with 11 bases in between. Per germline, CDR1 SGHKS and CDR2 YYEKEE (reference sequence). CDR3 length: 15 amino acids.